This TCR beta chain was sequenced in a study of blood T cell repertoires in COVID-19. The CDR3 has 17 amino acids. With V trimmed by 4 bases and J by 3 bases, 10 bases remained unmatched. Germline V gene sequence: CDR1 SGDLS, CDR2 YYNGEE. Sequenced by immunoSEQ multiplex PCR; TCRdb stores in-frame clones only, minus some. The data show approximately 93,000 clones, with about nine tenths seen just once and around 26% held by the top ten. The chain combines TRBV9 with TRBJ1-3; the match to TRBD1 covers 10 bases. Sequencing was performed on peripheral blood. The TCR sequence derives from a man in his fifties with active or convalescent COVID-19. This CDR3 is CASSPNSGTGVGNTIYF. CDR3 nucleotides: TGTGCCAGCAGCCCAAACTCCGGGACAGGGGTTGGAAACACCATATATTTT.